This passage covers 30 T cell receptor beta chains from one sample sequenced in a study of neurological immune-mediated disorders (dated by TCRdb to between 2019 and 2020). Library method: 5' RACE. Sequenced on an Illumina HiSeq 2500. TCRdb reran the public reads through fastp at Q25 and MiXCR, keeping productive beta chains. CDR3 protein duplicates are merged, each entry listing the most common genes and DNA. The sample table holds some 26,000 distinct CDR3 sequences, of which 6.6% were seen once. The ten largest clonotypes hold roughly 8.5% of the sample. Sequencing was done on a sample of PBMCs. Receptors originate from a woman aged 50 to 60 in good health.

This clonotype was seen ten or more times. This chain links TRBV29-1 with TRBJ2-3; either TRBD1 or TRBD2 may supply D (5 bases each). The V end lost 7 bases, the J end lost 1 base, and 6 bases lay between the germline ends. Germline V lookup: CDR1 SQVTM, CDR2 ANQGSEA. CDR3 length: 11 amino acids. The CDR3 region has the DNA TGCAGCGCGGGGCGCACAGATACGCAGTATTTT. It is translated as CSAGRTDTQYF.

The chain uses TRBV7-2 and TRBJ2-7; no firm D call. This CDR3 is built from 13 residues. In germline, CDR1 is SGHTA, CDR2 FQGNSA. The V end lost 4 bases, the J end lost 5 bases, and 12 bases lay between the germline ends. The DNA for the CDR3 is TGTGCCAGCAGCTGGAGTACAGACAACGAGCAGTACTTC. It encodes CASSWSTDNEQYF.

This clonotype was recorded many times. The V and J genes are TRBV7-2 and TRBJ2-7, with D perhaps matching TRBD1 (5 bases). V dropped 3 bases and J dropped 2 bases, with 11 bases sitting between them. The CDR3 is 14 residues long. The germline gives CDR1 SGHTA, CDR2 FQGNSA. This CDR3 is CASSFRRETYEQYF. The CDR3 DNA follows: TGTGCCAGCAGCTTTCGCAGGGAAACCTACGAGCAGTACTTC.

This clonotype came up many times. This chain uses TRBV10-2 with TRBJ2-5, with D uncertain. From germline, CDR1 is WSHSY and CDR2 SAAADI. The CDR3 is 12 residues long. V lost 2 bases and J 5 bases, leaving 6 bases between the germline ends. In DNA, the CDR3 is TGCGCCAGCAGTGAGGTTGGGGAGACCCAGTACTTC. Protein product: CASSEVGETQYF.

This clonotype was recorded many times. The chain combines TRBV5-1 with TRBJ2-7, with 7 bases identical to TRBD1. The CDR3 spans 13 residues. The trim removed 5 bases at V and 6 bases at J, leaving 8 bases unmatched. Germline loops: CDR1 SGHRS, CDR2 YFSETQ. CDR3 bases: TGCGCCAGCAGATCGGACAGGTTGCGCGAGCAGTACTTC. Its protein product is CASRSDRLREQYF.

The table lists this clonotype with many counts. The chain links TRBV7-9 to TRBJ2-5; D is possibly TRBD2 (6 bases). Trimming stripped 5 bases from V and 3 bases from J, with 22 bases between. In germline, CDR1 is SEHNR, CDR2 FQNEAQ (reference sequence). The CDR3 spans 17 residues. The CDR3 is CASSPPMEGLDKETQYF. CDR3 nucleotides: TGTGCCAGCAGCCCACCAATGGAGGGGCTGGACAAAGAGACCCAGTACTTC.

This clonotype was seen repeatedly, ten times or more. This chain joins TRBV29-1 and TRBJ2-1; D is unclear. CDR3 length equals 15 residues. CDR1 SQVTM and CDR2 ANQGSEA come from the germline V gene. V was clipped by 4 bases and J by 0 bases, with 13 bases between them. CDR3 amino acids: CSVGGTSSSYNEQFF. The CDR3 nucleotides are TGCAGCGTTGGAGGTACATCGAGCTCCTACAATGAGCAGTTCTTC.

This chain links TRBV28 with TRBJ1-6, with TRBD1 identical over 10 bases. V dropped 6 bases and J dropped 8; count of bases not matched to a gene: 7. The CDR3 runs to 15 residues. Germline lookup yields CDR1 MDHEN and CDR2 SYDVKM. The CDR3 nucleotides read TGTGCCAGCAGGGGGGACAGGGGCGCGCATTCACCCCTCCACTTT. Encoded protein: CASRGDRGAHSPLHF.

In this sample, this clonotype turned up many times. The V gene is TRBV11-2, the J gene TRBJ2-7; D may be TRBD2 (5 bases). The germline V and J ends were trimmed by 1 base and 6 bases, with 10 bases remaining between them. The CDR3 covers 13 residues. Germline lookup yields CDR1 SGHAT and CDR2 FQNNGV. The CDR3 here is CASSLGGGLEQYF. In nucleotides, the CDR3 is TGTGCCAGCAGCTTAGGTGGAGGTCTCGAGCAGTACTTC.

There are many counts of this clonotype. J is TRBJ2-7 and V is TRBV5-1, with D possibly TRBD1 on 5 matching bases. The V gene lost 0 bases and the J gene lost 0 bases, with 7 bases spanning the gap. The CDR3 has 14 amino acids. CDR1 is SGHRS, CDR2 YFSETQ, per germline. The CDR3 region has the DNA TGCGCCAGCAGCTTGGGACAGATCTCCTACGAGCAGTACTTC. Its protein is CASSLGQISYEQYF. Using reference TRBV5-1 and TRBJ2-7 for the parts outside the CDR3, the full variable domain is KAGVTQTPRYLIKTRGQQVTLSCSPISGHRSVSWYQQTPGQGLQFLFEYFSETQRNKGNFPGRFSGRQFSNSRSEMNVSTLELGDSALYLCASSLGQISYEQYFGPGTRLTVT.

Ten or more counts support this clonotype. The rearrangement joins TRBV3-1 to TRBJ1-1; 8 nucleotides line up with TRBD1. Germline V gene sequence: CDR1 LGHDT, CDR2 YNNKEL (reference sequence). The CDR3 sequence is 12 residues long. The ends lost 4 bases at V and 11 bases at J; junction bases unmatched: 6. CDR3 coding DNA: TGTGCCAGCAGCCCCCCAGGGGGCCGGGCTTTCTTT. Translation: CASSPPGGRAFF.

This clonotype was observed many times. V usage is TRBV7-2 and J usage is TRBJ2-1, with D maybe TRBD1 (5 bases). Trimming took off 5 bases at V and 3 bases at J, with 8 bases between the two ends. Germline CDR1 reads SGHTA; CDR2 reads FQGNSA. This CDR3 region has 13 residues. The CDR3 is CASSPGRYNEQFF. The CDR3 DNA reads as TGTGCCAGCAGCCCAGGGCGCTACAATGAGCAGTTCTTC.

To note about this clonotype: The DNA is omitted, as the CDR3 cannot be located on it reliably, and the CDR3 follows TCRdb's listing. The J gene is TRBJ2-3, the V gene TRBV5-5; the DNA was not compared with TRBD2, the D call given in the table. The V gene's germline CDR1 is SGHKS and CDR2 YYEKEE (reference sequence). Including both end residues, the CDR3 is 20 amino acids long. The chain's CDR3 is CASSFYICSATLKRTDTQYF.

This clonotype has ten or more counts. J is TRBJ1-4 and V is TRBV28; D unresolved. Trimming removed 6 bases from V and 7 bases from J, with 15 bases in between. The CDR3 contains 14 residues. CDR1 is MDHEN, CDR2 SYDVKM, per germline. The CDR3 region has the DNA TGTGCCAGCAGCCCTCCGTCCCGGGGTGAAAAACTGTTTTTT. Its protein is CASSPPSRGEKLFF.

CDR3 nucleotide sequence: TGTGCCAGTAGTATAGGGGAGCTTAGCAATCAGCCCCAGCATTTT. Translating it yields CASSIGELSNQPQHF. The chain combines TRBV19 with TRBJ1-5; D is unclear. Trimming pared 1 base from V and 0 bases from J, leaving 7 bases between. The germline V gene has CDR1 LNHDA and CDR2 SQIVND (reference sequence). The CDR3 runs 15 residues.

The sample holds many counts of this clonotype. This rearrangement joins TRBV5-1 to TRBJ2-5; the D gene is possibly TRBD1 (7 bases). V shed 2 bases and J shed 6 bases, with 14 bases lying between them. The CDR3 sequence is 14 residues long. Germline lookup yields CDR1 SGHRS and CDR2 YFSETQ. Written as DNA, the CDR3 is TGCGCCAGCAGCTTTGGCGGGACAGTCCAGACCCAGTACTTC. Its translation is CASSFGGTVQTQYF. The variable domain in full, with the rest retrieved from reference TRBV5-1 and TRBJ2-5, is KAGVTQTPRYLIKTRGQQVTLSCSPISGHRSVSWYQQTPGQGLQFLFEYFSETQRNKGNFPGRFSGRQFSNSRSEMNVSTLELGDSALYLCASSFGGTVQTQYFGPGTRLLVL.

This clonotype has a count of ten or more. The chain is built from TRBV6-5 and TRBJ1-2, with 8 bases matching TRBD1. Germline values: CDR1 MNHEY, CDR2 SVGAGI. This CDR3 region has 11 residues. The V and J ends lost 7 bases and 9 bases, in that order; junction bases with no gene match: 4. The CDR3 nucleotides read TGTGCCAGCACCCAGGGGGCGAGCTACACCTTC. As protein: CASTQGASYTF.

This clonotype was seen ten or more times. V gene TRBV9 combines with J gene TRBJ2-1; TRBD2 agrees at 9 bases. After removal of 6 bases from V and 1 base from J, the junction contained 8 bases not matched to a gene. The CDR3 totals 16 residues. Per the germline V gene, CDR1 is SGDLS and CDR2 is YYNGEE. CDR3 sequence reads: CASNPSGGLSYNEQFF. Here the CDR3 DNA reads TGTGCCAGCAACCCAAGCGGGGGGCTTTCCTACAATGAGCAGTTCTTC. Full variable domain (missing parts from reference TRBV9 and TRBJ2-1): DSGVTQTPKHLITATGQRVTLRCSPRSGDLSVYWYQQSLDQGLQFLIQYYNGEERAKGNILERFSAQQFPDLHSELNLSSLELGDSALYFCASNPSGGLSYNEQFFGPGTRLTVL.

This clonotype was observed a single time. This chain links TRBV20-1 with TRBJ2-7, with D maybe TRBD2 (6 bases). Trimming stripped 2 bases from V and 1 base from J, with 12 bases between. Per the germline V gene, CDR1 is DFQATT and CDR2 is SNEGSKA (reference sequence). The CDR3 runs to 14 residues. In nucleotides, the CDR3 is TGCAGTGCTAGAACCGGGACTCGTTCCTACGAGCAGTACTTC. The encoded protein is CSARTGTRSYEQYF.

This clonotype came up many times. The gene calls are TRBV14 and TRBJ2-1, with D uncertain. CDR1 is SGHDN and CDR2 is FVKESK in the germline V gene. V was trimmed by 0 bases and J by 4 bases, leaving 13 bases between them. The CDR3 extends over 16 amino acids. CDR3 nucleotides: TGTGCCAGCAGCCAAGAGAGAGACTGGCGATACAATGAGCAGTTCTTC. This translates into CASSQERDWRYNEQFF. Together with reference TRBV14 and TRBJ2-1, the CDR3 gives the full variable domain: EAGVTQFPSHSVIEKGQTVTLRCDPISGHDNLYWYRRVMGKEIKFLLHFVKESKQDESGMPNNRFLAERTGGTYSTLKVQPAELEDSGVYFCASSQERDWRYNEQFFGPGTRLTVL.

This clonotype was recorded many times. The J gene is TRBJ2-3, the V gene TRBV29-1; D unresolved. Trimming pared 0 bases from V and 4 bases from J, leaving 5 bases between. Germline values: CDR1 SQVTM, CDR2 ANQGSEA. CDR3 length: 12 amino acids. The DNA of the CDR3 is TGCAGCGTTGAAGAATCCGCAGATACGCAGTATTTT. This codes for CSVEESADTQYF.

This clonotype appeared many times. The rearrangement uses TRBV20-1 and TRBJ2-7; TRBD2 might be the D (5 bases). V gave up 6 bases and J gave up 3 bases, with 15 bases separating them. The CDR3 length is 13 residues. Germline V lookup: CDR1 DFQATT, CDR2 SNEGSKA (reference sequence). CDR3 amino acids: CSAPEAGLYEQYF. In DNA form, the CDR3 reads TGCAGTGCGCCCGAGGCAGGACTCTACGAGCAGTACTTC.

This clonotype was observed at least ten times. The chain recombines TRBV5-5 with TRBJ2-2; tentatively, D is TRBD1 (6 bases). Trimming took off 4 bases at V and 5 bases at J, with 12 bases between the two ends. From germline, CDR1 is SGHKS and CDR2 YYEKEE (reference sequence). This CDR3 has 14 residues. The CDR3 here is CASSRQQGTGELFF. CDR3 in DNA: TGTGCCAGCAGCCGACAACAGGGAACCGGGGAGCTGTTTTTT.

This clonotype has at least ten counts. V gene TRBV4-3 combines with J gene TRBJ2-3, with 9 nucleotides matching TRBD1. This CDR3 is built from 15 residues. V was clipped by 5 bases and J by 3 bases; unmatched bases: 6. Germline V gives CDR1 LGHNA, CDR2 YSLEER. The CDR3: CASSNRDRVTDTQYF. CDR3 nucleotide sequence: TGCGCCAGCAGCAACCGGGACAGGGTGACAGATACGCAGTATTTT.

Many counts were recorded for this clonotype. This chain links TRBV3-1 with TRBJ2-2; D unclear. Germline assignment: CDR1 LGHDT and CDR2 YNNKEL (reference sequence). V was trimmed by 1 base and J by 6 bases, leaving 15 bases between them. The CDR3 consists of 16 residues. CDR3 coding DNA: TGTGCCAGCAGCCAAGTAAACCCCCAGAGCGCCGGGGAGCTGTTTTTT. It is translated as CASSQVNPQSAGELFF. The full variable domain, its missing parts supplied by reference TRBV3-1 and TRBJ2-2, is DTAVSQTPKYLVTQMGNDKSIKCEQNLGHDTMYWYKQDSKKFLKIMFSYNNKELIINETVPNRFSPKSPDKAHLNLHINSLELGDSAVYFCASSQVNPQSAGELFFGEGSRLTVL.

This clonotype was observed at least ten times. The chain couples TRBV11-2 to TRBJ1-1; TRBD1 matches 7 bases. The CDR3 has 15 residues. With V trimmed by 0 bases and J by 4 bases, 5 bases remained unmatched. Germline V gives CDR1 SGHAT, CDR2 FQNNGV. The CDR3 region is CASSLDWAGGTEAFF. The CDR3 nucleotides read TGTGCCAGCAGCTTAGATTGGGCAGGGGGCACTGAAGCTTTCTTT.

This clonotype was counted many times. The CDR3 sequence: CSVEEGTLNTEAFF. For the CDR3, the DNA is TGCAGCGTTGAAGAAGGGACGTTGAACACTGAAGCTTTCTTT. This chain uses TRBV29-1 with TRBJ1-1, with D tentatively TRBD1 (5 bases). V lost 0 bases and J 0 bases, leaving 8 bases between the germline ends. The germline CDR1 and CDR2 sequences are SQVTM and ANQGSEA. The CDR3 spans 14 residues.

This clonotype was counted many times. The chain carries TRBV12-5 and TRBJ2-1; 9 bases match TRBD2. This CDR3 region has 17 residues. V shed 5 bases and J 1 base; nucleotides not matched to a gene: 9. From germline, CDR1 is LGHNT and CDR2 FRNRAP. CDR3 in DNA: TGTGCTAGTGGTGAGCGGGGGGACTCGCTATCCTACAATGAGCAGTTCTTC. It translates to CASGERGDSLSYNEQFF.

In its sample, this clonotype was seen many times. The CDR3 DNA reads as TGTGCCAGCAGCGTTAGCGGGAGAGGGGGCGGTGAGCAGTTCTTC. Protein sequence: CASSVSGRGGGEQFF. This chain uses TRBV9 with TRBJ2-1; 9 nucleotides match TRBD2. The CDR3 loop spans 15 amino acids. Germline V CDR1 and CDR2: SGDLS, YYNGEE. Trimming cost V 2 bases and J 9 bases; bases outside gene matches: 9.

This clonotype was seen many times. The chain has TRBV4-1 and TRBJ2-7; 8 positions match TRBD2. Germline lookup yields CDR1 MGHRA and CDR2 YSYEKL. This CDR3 region has 15 residues. V lost 2 bases to trimming and J lost 5 bases; unmatched junction nucleotides: 8. CDR3 region: CASSQPREGSNEQYF. DNA for the CDR3: TGCGCCAGCAGCCAACCTCGGGAGGGATCCAACGAGCAGTACTTC.